This T cell receptor (beta chain) was identified during a study of blood T cells in healthy people across ages (dated by TCRdb to between 2014 and 2017). Turning to the overall study: In model experiments, roughly one uniquely barcoded TCR beta cDNA molecule per two T cells was captured by template switching. The study measured age-related changes in TCR beta repertoire diversity using deep sequencing normalized with unique cDNA molecular identifiers. The study analyzed two additional independent replicas of 1 million unique cDNA reads from the same blood draw for two donors, one aged 18 to 29 and one aged 80 or older. The donors were split into four age groups: young (average about 16 years), middle-aged (39), aged (roughly 68) and long-lived (roughly 80). General findings and caveats noted by the study authors: Since profiling was done on bulk unsorted PBMCs, naive and antigen-experienced compartments could not be conclusively compared. Donor CMV infection status was unknown, potentially confounding age-related changes in expanded clonotypes. Compared with the aged group, more naive CD4+ T cells, fewer expanded clones and increased TCR diversity were shown by the long-lived group, suggesting age selection. Total diversity estimates from one million sequenced T cells were considered lower bounds and underestimates. A strong correlation was found between observed TCR beta diversity and the percentage of naive T cells measured by flow cytometry. Observed TCR beta diversity per million T cells fell roughly linearly with age, and a significant reduction was already apparent by age around 39.

The table lists this clonotype with a few counts. The antigen this receptor binds is unknown. The sample holds no much larger clone one base away, and base qualities are not on file. A distance of 9 bases separates the germline ends of V and J, which lose 6 bases and 7 bases respectively. The CDR3 sequence holds 10 residues, the cysteine and phenylalanine included. CDR3 DNA is the only sequence kept; it has 30 bases, read in frame from the first base. The germline V gene (reference sequence) specifies DFQATT as CDR1 and SNEGSKA as CDR2. Library preparation used 5' RACE. The sequencer was an Illumina HiSeq 2500. A second PCR of roughly 7 to 11 cycles was run with a J-beta primer mix and a sample-barcoded 5' primer. Each TCR beta cDNA molecule received a unique molecular identifier from a template-switch 5' adaptor carrying 12 random nucleotides. Each sample yielded at least 3 million CDR3-containing paired-end reads. First-strand cDNA was synthesized from all RNA with the Mint cDNA synthesis kit, primed by a TRBC-specific oligonucleotide. After uracil-DNA glycosylase treatment, a first 18-cycle PCR used universal primers M1SS and BC2_uni_R on all cDNA. Under the source paper's analysis protocol: For normalization, 1 million high-quality reads were randomly selected from each sample, with every read carrying a distinct molecular identifier. Reads sharing molecular identifiers were discarded rather than binned into consensus sequences. CDR3 identification, clonotype clustering and error correction used MiTCR with a Q25 quality threshold and the strictest error-elimination algorithm. A nonparametric unseen species model with Euler transformation was used to estimate a lower bound on total TCR beta diversity. In-frame beta chains were kept once TCRdb had trimmed the public reads at Q25 with fastp and called clones with MiXCR. Each CDR3 protein appears once, grouped with its most common genes and DNA. The authors' filters were not applied to this entry. The table for this sample lists about 500,000 distinct CDR3 sequences; nearly 25% of them were counted only once. Clones ranked in the top ten supply under 9% of the sample.

Systemically healthy Caucasian individuals from Russia, roughly 40 in total and aged roughly 6 to 100 years, were included as donors. Each donor gave approximately 9.4 milliliters of peripheral blood, drawn into EDTA-treated Vacutainer tubes. Ficoll-Paque density-gradient centrifugation was used to isolate PBMCs, with at least 7 million obtained per sample. Trizol reagent was used to extract total RNA from PBMCs, with at least 5 micrograms per sample. The percentages of naive CD45RAhigh/CD27high T cells were determined by flow cytometry on a PBMC aliquot from every donor. These data also featured in a second study, about T cells of mothers and their children. That second publication adds: The donors were nine systemically healthy Caucasian individuals, made up of three mothers and their six children. cDNA synthesis used all of the extracted RNA, with approximately 1.6 ug of RNA in each 15 ul reaction. In the second PCR, the M1S primer added sample barcodes and 2-4 random nucleotides. Over 10 million TCR beta CDR3 reads came from each mother, compared with some 3.1 million reads from each child. TCR recombination output is similarly shaped by thymic selection in related and unrelated pairs, with a minor effect exerted by inherited differences. Normalized repertoire overlap was always slightly but never significantly higher in related than unrelated mother-child pairs. Persistent microchimeric T cell clones were not detected, at a sensitivity of approximately 100 clones per million clonotypes. The study used deep NGS to compare TCR beta repertoires of mothers and children, seeking features distinguishing related mother-child pairs from unrelated individuals. The mean age was roughly 40 +/- 4 years for the mothers and approximately 11 +/- 4 years for the children. After adapters were ligated using NEBNext reagents, the libraries underwent 100+100 nt paired-end sequencing on an Illumina HiSeq 2000. To prevent cross-contamination, the mother and child libraries were prepared one month apart and sequenced in separate runs. Between 500,000 and 2,000,000 distinct TCR beta clonotypes were identified per donor. Naive TCR beta clonotypes were estimated from low-frequency clonotypes matched to each donor's FACS-determined naive share, without sorting.

Rearrangement joined TRBV20-1 to TRBJ1-2, and TRBD1 may be the D gene, going by 5 matching bases. This receptor was obtained from a boy younger than 18 in good health. Sequencing was performed on blood. The CDR3 protein is CSASGRGYTF. At the DNA level, the sequence is TGCAGTGCCTCGGGACGTGGCTACACCTTC.